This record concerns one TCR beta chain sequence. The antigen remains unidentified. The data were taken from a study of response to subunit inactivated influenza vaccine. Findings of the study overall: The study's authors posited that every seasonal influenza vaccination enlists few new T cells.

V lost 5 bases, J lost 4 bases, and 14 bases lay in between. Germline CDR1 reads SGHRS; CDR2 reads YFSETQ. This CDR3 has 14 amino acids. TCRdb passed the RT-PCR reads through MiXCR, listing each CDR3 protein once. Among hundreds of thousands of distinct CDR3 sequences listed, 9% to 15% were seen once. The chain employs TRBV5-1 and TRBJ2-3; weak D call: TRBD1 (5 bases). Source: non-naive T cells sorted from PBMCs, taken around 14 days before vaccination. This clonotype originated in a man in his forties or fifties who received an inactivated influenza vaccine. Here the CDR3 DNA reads TGCGCCAGCAGAGGGGCCCTAAGCTCAGATACGCAGTATTTT. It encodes CASRGALSSDTQYF. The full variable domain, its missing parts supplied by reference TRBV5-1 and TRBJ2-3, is KAGVTQTPRYLIKTRGQQVTLSCSPISGHRSVSWYQQTPGQGLQFLFEYFSETQRNKGNFPGRFSGRQFSNSRSEMNVSTLELGDSALYLCASRGALSSDTQYFGPGTRLTVL.